The subject of this entry is one TCR beta chain. Its antigen is unidentified. A much larger clonotype is one base distant, so this may be a read error. On the basis of clinical symptoms, serum thyroxine and TRAb, thyroid ultrasound and orbital computed tomography, diagnoses were made. It was RNA transcripts that yielded the amplified TCR beta CDR3 regions. Primed by the HTBI set, a first-round RT-PCR was run on the TCR CDR3. A single record per CDR3 protein comes from TCRdb applying MiXCR to the multiplex PCR reads. The sample holds around 450,000 distinct CDR3 sequences; about an eighth are singletons and the top ten take 4% to 6.5%. Germline CDR1 and CDR2: KGHSH and LQKENI. The CDR3 extends over 15 amino acids. The data belong to a study of T cells in Graves' hyperthyroidism and ophthalmopathy. About the research overall: Peripheral blood samples were taken at initial diagnosis, prior to any treatment. Study results and caveats: Most thyroid-expanded clonotypes above 0.001 were also found in blood. Researchers report that a 13 V-J model separated ophthalmopathy from stable hyperthyroidism.

The origin of this receptor is a woman aged 18-35 years with Graves' hyperthyroidism. The chain is built from TRBV18 and TRBJ2-1; 7 bases fit TRBD2. Sample: blood. The CDR3 reads CASSPLRLAGNERFF. CDR3 coding DNA: TGTGCCAGCTCACCACTGAGACTAGCAGGCAATGAGCGGTTCTTC. Full variable domain (outside the CDR3, taken from reference TRBV18 and TRBJ2-1): NAGVMQNPRHLVRRRGQEARLRCSPMKGHSHVYWYRQLPEEGLKFMVYLQKENIIDESGMPKERFSAEFPKEGPSILRIQQVVRGDSAAYFCASSPLRLAGNERFFGPGTRLTVL.